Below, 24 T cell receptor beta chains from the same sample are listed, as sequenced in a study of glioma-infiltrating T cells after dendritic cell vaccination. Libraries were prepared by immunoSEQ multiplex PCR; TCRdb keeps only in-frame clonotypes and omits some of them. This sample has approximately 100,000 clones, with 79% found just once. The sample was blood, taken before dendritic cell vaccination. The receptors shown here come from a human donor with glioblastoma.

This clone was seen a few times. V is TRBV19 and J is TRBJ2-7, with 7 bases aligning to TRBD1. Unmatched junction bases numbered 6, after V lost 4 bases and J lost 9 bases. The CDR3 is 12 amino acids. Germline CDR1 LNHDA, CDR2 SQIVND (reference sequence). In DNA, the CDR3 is TGTGCCAGTAGTAACGACAGGGATTGGCAGTACTTC. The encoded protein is CASSNDRDWQYF.

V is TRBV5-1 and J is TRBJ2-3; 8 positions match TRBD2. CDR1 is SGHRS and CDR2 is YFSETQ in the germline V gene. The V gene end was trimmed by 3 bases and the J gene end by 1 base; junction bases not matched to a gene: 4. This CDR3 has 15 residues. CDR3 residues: CASSSSGSGTDTQYF. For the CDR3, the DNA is TGCGCCAGCAGCTCGAGCGGGAGTGGCACAGATACGCAGTATTTT.

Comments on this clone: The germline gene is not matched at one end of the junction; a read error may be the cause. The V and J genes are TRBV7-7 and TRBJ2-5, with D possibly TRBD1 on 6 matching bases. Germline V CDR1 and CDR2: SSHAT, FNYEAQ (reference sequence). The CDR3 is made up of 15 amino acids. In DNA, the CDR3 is TGTGCTAGCAGCTTAGACCCCACAGGGAAGAAGACCCAGTACTTC. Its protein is CASSLDPTGKKTQYF.

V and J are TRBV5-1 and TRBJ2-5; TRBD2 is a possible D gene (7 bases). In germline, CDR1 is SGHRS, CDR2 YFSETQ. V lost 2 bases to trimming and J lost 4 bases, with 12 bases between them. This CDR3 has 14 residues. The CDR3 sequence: CASSFRGARETQYF. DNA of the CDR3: TGCGCCAGCAGCTTCCGGGGGGCTCGAGAGACCCAGTACTTC.

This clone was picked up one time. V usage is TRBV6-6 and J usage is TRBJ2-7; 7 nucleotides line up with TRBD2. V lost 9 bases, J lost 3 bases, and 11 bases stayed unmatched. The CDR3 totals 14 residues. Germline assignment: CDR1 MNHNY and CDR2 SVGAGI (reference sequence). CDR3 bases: TGTGCCAGTAATATTAGGAGCGGGAACTACGAGCAGTACTTC. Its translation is CASNIRSGNYEQYF.

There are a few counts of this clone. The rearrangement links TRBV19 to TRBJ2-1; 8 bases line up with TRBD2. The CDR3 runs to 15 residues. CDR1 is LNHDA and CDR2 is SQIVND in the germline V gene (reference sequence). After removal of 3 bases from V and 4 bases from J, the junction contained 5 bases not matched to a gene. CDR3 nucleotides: TGTGCCAGTAGTATCGGCGGGGGGAGTTACAATGAGCAGTTCTTC. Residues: CASSIGGGSYNEQFF.

The CDR3 DNA is TGTGCCAGCAGCCCACTAGCAAATGAGCAGTTCTTC. As protein: CASSPLANEQFF. This rearrangement joins TRBV6-6 to TRBJ2-1, with D perhaps matching TRBD2 (6 bases). The CDR3 has 12 residues. Germline CDR1 reads MNHNY; CDR2 reads SVGAGI (reference sequence). V was shortened by 6 bases and J by 7 bases, with 10 bases between the two germline ends.

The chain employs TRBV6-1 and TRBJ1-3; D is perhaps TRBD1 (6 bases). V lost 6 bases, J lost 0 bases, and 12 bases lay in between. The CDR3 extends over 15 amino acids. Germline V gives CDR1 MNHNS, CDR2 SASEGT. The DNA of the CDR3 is TGTGCCAGCAGGACAACAGGGTCCTCTGGAAACACCATATATTTT. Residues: CASRTTGSSGNTIYF.

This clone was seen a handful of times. This CDR3 reads CASSADGTGHYEQYF. CDR3 bases: TGTGCCAGCAGTGCTGATGGGACAGGGCATTACGAGCAGTACTTC. The chain links TRBV6-5 to TRBJ2-7; 9 bases are shared with TRBD1. CDR1 and CDR2 (germline): MNHEY, SVGAGI. This CDR3 comprises 15 residues. With 5 bases clipped from V and 4 bases from J, the junction kept 9 bases outside the gene matches.

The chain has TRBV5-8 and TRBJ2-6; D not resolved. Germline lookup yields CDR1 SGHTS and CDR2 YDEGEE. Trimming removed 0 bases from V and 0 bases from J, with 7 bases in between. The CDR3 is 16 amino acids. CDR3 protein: CASSLGVNSGANVLTF. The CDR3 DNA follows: TGTGCCAGCAGCTTGGGAGTTAACTCTGGGGCCAACGTCCTGACTTTC.

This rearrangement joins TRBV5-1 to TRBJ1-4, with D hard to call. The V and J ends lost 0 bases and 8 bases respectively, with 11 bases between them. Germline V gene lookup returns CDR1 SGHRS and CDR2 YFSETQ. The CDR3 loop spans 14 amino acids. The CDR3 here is CASSLVGEGEKLFF. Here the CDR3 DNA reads TGCGCCAGCAGCTTGGTCGGGGAAGGCGAAAAACTGTTTTTT.

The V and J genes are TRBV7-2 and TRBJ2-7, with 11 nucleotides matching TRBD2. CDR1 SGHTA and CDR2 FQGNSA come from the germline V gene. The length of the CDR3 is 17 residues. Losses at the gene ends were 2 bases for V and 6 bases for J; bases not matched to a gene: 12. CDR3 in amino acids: CASSLRIAGGQESEQYF. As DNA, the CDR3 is TGTGCCAGCAGCTTACGAATAGCGGGGGGGCAGGAGAGCGAGCAGTACTTC. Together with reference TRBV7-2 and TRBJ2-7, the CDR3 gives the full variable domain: GAGVSQSPSNKVTEKGKDVELRCDPISGHTALYWYRQSLGQGLEFLIYFQGNSAPDKSGLPSDRFSAERTGGSVSTLTIQRTQQEDSAVYLCASSLRIAGGQESEQYFGPGTRLTVT.

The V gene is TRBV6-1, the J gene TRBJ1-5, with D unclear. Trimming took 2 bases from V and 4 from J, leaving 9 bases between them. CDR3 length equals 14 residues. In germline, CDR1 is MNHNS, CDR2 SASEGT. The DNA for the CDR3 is TGTGCCAGCAGTGAAAACGGGTGGAATCAGCCCCAGCATTTT. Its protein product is CASSENGWNQPQHF.

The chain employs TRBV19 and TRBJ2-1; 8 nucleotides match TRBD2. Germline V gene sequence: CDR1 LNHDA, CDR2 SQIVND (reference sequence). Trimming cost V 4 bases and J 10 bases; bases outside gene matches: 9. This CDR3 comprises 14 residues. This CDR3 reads CASSTGLAAQEQFF. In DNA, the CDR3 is TGTGCCAGTAGTACTGGACTAGCCGCGCAGGAGCAGTTCTTC.

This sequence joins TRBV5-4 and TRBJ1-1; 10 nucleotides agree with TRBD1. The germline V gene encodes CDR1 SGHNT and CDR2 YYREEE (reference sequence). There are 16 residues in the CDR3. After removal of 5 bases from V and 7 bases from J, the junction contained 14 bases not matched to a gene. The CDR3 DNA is TGTGCCAGCAGTTTCCGGGACAGGGGAAAGGAGGATGAAGCTTTCTTT. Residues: CASSFRDRGKEDEAFF.

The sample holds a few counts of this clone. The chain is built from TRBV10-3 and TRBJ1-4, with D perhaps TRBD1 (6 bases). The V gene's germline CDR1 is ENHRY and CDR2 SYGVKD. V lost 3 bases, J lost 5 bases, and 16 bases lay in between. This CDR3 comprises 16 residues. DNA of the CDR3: TGTGCCATCAGTGATCTTGGACAGAGGTCGAATGAAAAACTGTTTTTT. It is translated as CAISDLGQRSNEKLFF.

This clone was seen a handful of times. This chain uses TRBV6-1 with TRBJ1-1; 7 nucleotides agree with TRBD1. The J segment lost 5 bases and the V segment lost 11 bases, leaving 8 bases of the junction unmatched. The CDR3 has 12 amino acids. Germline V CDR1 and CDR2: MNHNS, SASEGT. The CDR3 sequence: CACTGVGTEAFF. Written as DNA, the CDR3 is TGTGCCTGCACAGGGGTTGGGACTGAAGCTTTCTTT.

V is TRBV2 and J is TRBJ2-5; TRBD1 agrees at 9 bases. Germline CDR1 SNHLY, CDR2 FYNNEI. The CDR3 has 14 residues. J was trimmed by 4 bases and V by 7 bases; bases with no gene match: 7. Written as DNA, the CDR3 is TGTGCCAGCACGGGACAGGGCCTCGTAGAGACCCAGTACTTC. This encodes CASTGQGLVETQYF.

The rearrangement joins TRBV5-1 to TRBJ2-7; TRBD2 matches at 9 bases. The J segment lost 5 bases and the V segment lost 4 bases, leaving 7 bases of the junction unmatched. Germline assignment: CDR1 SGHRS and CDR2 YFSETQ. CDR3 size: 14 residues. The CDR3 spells CASSPPGLANEQYF. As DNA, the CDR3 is TGCGCCAGCAGCCCCCCGGGACTAGCTAACGAGCAGTACTTC.

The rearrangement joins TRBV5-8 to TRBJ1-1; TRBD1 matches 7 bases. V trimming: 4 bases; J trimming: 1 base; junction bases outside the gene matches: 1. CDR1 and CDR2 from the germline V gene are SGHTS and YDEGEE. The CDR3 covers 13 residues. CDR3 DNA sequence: TGTGCCAGCAGCCACAGGGGGAACACTGAAGCTTTCTTT. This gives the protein CASSHRGNTEAFF.

The CDR3 sequence: CASSTGDSSYEQYF. The CDR3 region has the DNA TGTGCCAGCAGCACCGGAGACAGTTCATACGAGCAGTACTTC. The genes are TRBV11-2 and TRBJ2-7; D possibly corresponds to TRBD1 (5 bases). This CDR3 is built from 14 residues. V lost 5 bases and J lost 4, with 15 bases in between. Germline CDR1 and CDR2: SGHAT and FQNNGV.

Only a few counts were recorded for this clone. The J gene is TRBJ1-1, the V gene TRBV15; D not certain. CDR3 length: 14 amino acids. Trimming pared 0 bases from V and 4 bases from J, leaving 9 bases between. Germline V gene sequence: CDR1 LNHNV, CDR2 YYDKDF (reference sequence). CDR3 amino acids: CATSRDYAATEAFF. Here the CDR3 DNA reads TGTGCCACCAGCAGAGATTATGCGGCCACTGAAGCTTTCTTT.

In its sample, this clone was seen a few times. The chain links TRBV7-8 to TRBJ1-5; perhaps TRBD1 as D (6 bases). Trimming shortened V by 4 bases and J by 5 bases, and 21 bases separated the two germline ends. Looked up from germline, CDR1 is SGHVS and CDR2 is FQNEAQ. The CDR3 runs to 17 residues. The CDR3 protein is CASSSLGTSSGDQPQHF. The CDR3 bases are TGTGCCAGCAGCTCCCTCGGGACATCGTCCGGGGATCAGCCCCAGCATTTT.

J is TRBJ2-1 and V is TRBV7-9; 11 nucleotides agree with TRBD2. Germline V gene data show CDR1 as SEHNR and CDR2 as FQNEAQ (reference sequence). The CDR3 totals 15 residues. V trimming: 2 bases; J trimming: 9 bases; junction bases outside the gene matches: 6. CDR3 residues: CASSLRTSGSAEQFF. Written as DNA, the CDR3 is TGTGCCAGCAGCTTAAGGACTAGCGGGTCGGCTGAGCAGTTCTTC.